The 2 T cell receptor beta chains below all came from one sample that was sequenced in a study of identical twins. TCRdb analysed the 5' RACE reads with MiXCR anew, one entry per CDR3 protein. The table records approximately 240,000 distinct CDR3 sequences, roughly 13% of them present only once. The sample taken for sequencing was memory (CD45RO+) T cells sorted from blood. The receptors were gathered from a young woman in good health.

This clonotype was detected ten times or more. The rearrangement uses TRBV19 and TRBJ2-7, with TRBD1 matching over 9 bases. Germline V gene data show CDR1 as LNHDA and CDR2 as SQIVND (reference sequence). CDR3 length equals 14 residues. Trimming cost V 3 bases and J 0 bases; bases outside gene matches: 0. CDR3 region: CASSMGQGSYEQYF. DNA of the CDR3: TGTGCCAGTAGTATGGGACAGGGCTCCTACGAGCAGTACTTC.

In nucleotides, the CDR3 is TGTGCCAGCAGCCAAGTTTCAAGGGGCCCCTACAATGAGCAGTTCTTC. It specifies CASSQVSRGPYNEQFF. This chain uses TRBV14 with TRBJ2-1, with D tentatively TRBD1 (5 bases). From germline, CDR1 is SGHDN and CDR2 FVKESK. Trimming stripped 1 base from V and 2 bases from J, with 12 bases between. CDR3 length: 16 amino acids.